One sample yielded the 21 T cell receptor beta chains listed below, sequenced in a study of CD8+CD57+ T cells in acquired aplastic anemia. Using genomic DNA as the template, TCR beta VDJ and CDR3 profiling was carried out. TCRdb passed the reads through MiXCR, listing each CDR3 protein once. This table has around 170,000 distinct CDR3 sequences, under 55% appearing once. The sample consisted of sorted CD4+, CD8+, or CD8+CD57+ T cells (not recorded which) from PBMCs. The receptor source for this set is a human donor in good health.

V and J are TRBV11-1 and TRBJ2-1, with 7 bases aligning to TRBD2. The CDR3 has 14 amino acids. In germline, CDR1 is SGHAT, CDR2 FQDESV (reference sequence). Trimming at V came to 8 bases and at J to 7 bases, leaving 11 bases not matched to a gene. The CDR3 nucleotides read TGTGCCAGCTCAGTGGCCGTCGGGGGGAATGAGCAGTTCTTC. Translating it yields CASSVAVGGNEQFF.

The rearrangement joins TRBV15 to TRBJ2-3; the match to TRBD2 covers 7 bases. The CDR3 runs 16 residues. V gave up 6 bases and J gave up 2 bases; unmatched junction bases: 11. Germline assignment: CDR1 LNHNV and CDR2 YYDKDF (reference sequence). The CDR3 protein is CATRDRGGSVTDTQYF. The CDR3 DNA reads TGTGCCACCAGGGACCGGGGAGGGAGCGTCACAGATACGCAGTATTTT. Combining the CDR3 with reference TRBV15 and TRBJ2-3 gives the whole variable domain DAMVIQNPRYQVTQFGKPVTLSCSQTLNHNVMYWYQQKSSQAPKLLFHYYDKDFNNEADTPDNFQSRRPNTSFCFLDIRSPGLGDTAMYLCATRDRGGSVTDTQYFGPGTRLTVL.

CDR3 DNA sequence: TGTGCCAGCAGACCAACTAGCGGGAGTGGGGAGCTGTTTTTT. It yields the protein CASRPTSGSGELFF. The rearrangement joins TRBV2 to TRBJ2-2; 11 bases are a match to TRBD2. J was trimmed by 8 bases and V by 6 bases; bases with no gene match: 5. Germline assignment: CDR1 SNHLY and CDR2 FYNNEI. The CDR3 loop spans 14 amino acids.

The chain has TRBV9 and TRBJ1-2; no reliable D call. Trimming pared 2 bases from V and 2 bases from J, leaving 10 bases between. CDR1 is SGDLS, CDR2 YYNGEE, per germline. The CDR3 contains 14 residues. CDR3 sequence: CASSVQDDNYGYTF. CDR3 nucleotide sequence: TGTGCCAGCAGCGTTCAGGATGACAACTATGGCTACACCTTC.

This clonotype was recorded at least ten times. The chain couples TRBV7-6 to TRBJ2-1, with TRBD1 as a possible D gene (6 bases). CDR1 and CDR2 from the germline V gene are SGHVS and FNYEAQ. Deletions cut 1 base from V and 2 bases from J, with 12 bases between. This CDR3 contains 16 residues. Here the CDR3 DNA reads TGTGCCAGCAGCTTAGGGGGGCATGCACCCTACAATGAGCAGTTCTTC. Translated: CASSLGGHAPYNEQFF.

Points on this clonotype: This may arise from a read error, as a much more abundant clone is one base away. This sequence joins TRBV6-5 and TRBJ2-7; maybe TRBD1 (6 bases). Germline V gene sequence: CDR1 MNHEY, CDR2 SVGAGI. This CDR3 spans 14 amino acids. This CDR3 is CASSYEQGFRELYF. The CDR3, as DNA: TGTGCCAGCAGTTATGAGCAGGGGTTTCGCGAGCTGTACTTC.

To note about this clonotype: This may come from a read error, since a much larger clone is one base off. The chain recombines TRBV19 with TRBJ2-7; 8 bases line up with TRBD2. The CDR3 extends over 13 amino acids. The germline CDR1 and CDR2 sequences are LNHDA and SQIVND (reference sequence). Losses at the gene ends were 7 bases for V and 5 bases for J; bases not matched to a gene: 7. The CDR3 is CASKGLDSHEQYF. Here the CDR3 DNA reads TGTGCCAGTAAGGGACTAGATTCCCACGAGCAGTACTTC.

This clonotype was observed many times. The chain employs TRBV5-1 and TRBJ2-5; D unclear. Trimming took off 0 bases at V and 1 base at J, with 4 bases between the two ends. From germline, CDR1 is SGHRS and CDR2 YFSETQ. The CDR3 is 13 residues long. The CDR3 spells CASSLATQETQYF. The CDR3 DNA is TGCGCCAGCAGCTTGGCTACCCAAGAGACCCAGTACTTC.

In its sample, this clonotype was seen many times. The chain has TRBV25-1 and TRBJ2-2, with D possibly called TRBD1 or TRBD2 (5 bases each). The CDR3 has 15 residues. The germline V gene has CDR1 MGHDK and CDR2 SYGVNS. Trimming removed 4 bases from V and 0 bases from J, with 9 bases in between. The CDR3 loop is CASSVGTANTGELFF. CDR3 sequence (DNA): TGTGCCAGCAGTGTTGGGACGGCGAACACCGGGGAGCTGTTTTTT.

CDR3 in amino acids: CSARVVGGFGQPQHF. CDR3 sequence (DNA): TGCAGTGCTAGAGTCGTCGGTGGCTTCGGTCAGCCCCAGCATTTT. The chain employs TRBV20-1 and TRBJ1-5; no clear D. Germline V gives CDR1 DFQATT, CDR2 SNEGSKA (reference sequence). The V and J ends lost 1 base and 6 bases respectively, with 16 bases between them. The CDR3 is 15 amino acids.

Remarks on this clonotype: A much larger clonotype is one base distant, so this may be a read error. The rearrangement joins TRBV5-1 to TRBJ1-4; D unresolved. CDR1 is SGHRS and CDR2 is YFSETQ in the germline V gene. The CDR3 totals 15 residues. CDR3 sequence: CASSMDGATNGKLFF. DNA for the CDR3: TGCGCCAGCAGCATGGATGGCGCGACTAATGGAAAACTGTTTTTT. The full variable domain, its missing parts supplied by reference TRBV5-1 and TRBJ1-4, is KAGVTQTPRYLIKTRGQQVTLSCSPISGHRSVSWYQQTPGQGLQFLFEYFSETQRNKGNFPGRFSGRQFSNSRSEMNVSTLELGDSALYLCASSMDGATNGKLFFGSGTQLSVL.

The CDR3 region is CASSRDSGSTDTQYF. CDR3 nucleotides: TGTGCCAGCAGCCGGGACTCGGGTAGCACAGATACGCAGTATTTT. The rearrangement joins TRBV2 to TRBJ2-3; perhaps TRBD2 as D (6 bases). V was clipped by 6 bases and J by 0 bases, with 13 bases between them. From germline, CDR1 is SNHLY and CDR2 FYNNEI. This CDR3 spans 15 amino acids.

Concerning this clonotype itself: It may be a read error: a sequence one base away is much more abundant. This chain joins TRBV6-5 and TRBJ2-1; 14 nucleotides line up with TRBD2. Germline CDR1 is MNHEY and CDR2 is SVGAGI. The CDR3 consists of 13 residues. CDR3 amino acids: CFAGTSGSYEQFF. The CDR3 bases are TGCTTTGCCGGGACTAGCGGGAGTTATGAGCAGTTCTTC.

V gene TRBV15 combines with J gene TRBJ2-7; D unresolved. The germline gives CDR1 LNHNV, CDR2 YYDKDF (reference sequence). The CDR3 runs to 13 residues. Deletions cut 5 bases from V and 5 bases from J, with 13 bases between. The CDR3 region is CATSVVTVDEQYF. DNA for the CDR3: TGTGCCACCAGCGTAGTAACAGTCGACGAGCAGTACTTC.

This clonotype was detected only a few times. V gene TRBV3-1 combines with J gene TRBJ2-3; a weak D match, TRBD2 (7 bases). This CDR3 is built from 15 residues. V was clipped by 1 base and J by 6 bases, with 14 bases between them. Per germline, CDR1 LGHDT and CDR2 YNNKEL (reference sequence). This CDR3 reads CASSQGGGGMDTQYF. Here the CDR3 DNA reads TGTGCCAGCAGCCAAGGAGGGGGGGGAATGGATACGCAGTATTTT.

The chain carries TRBV15 and TRBJ2-3; no reliable D call. Per the germline V gene, CDR1 is LNHNV and CDR2 is YYDKDF (reference sequence). The CDR3 runs to 11 residues. Deletions cut 8 bases from V and 2 bases from J, with 5 bases between. The CDR3 DNA sequence: TGTGCCACCGGGGACACAGATACGCAGTATTTT. The encoded protein is CATGDTDTQYF.

V and J are TRBV19 and TRBJ2-2; 9 bases are a match to TRBD2. Germline V CDR1 and CDR2: LNHDA, SQIVND (reference sequence). V was clipped by 6 bases and J by 4 bases; unmatched bases: 6. CDR3 length equals 15 residues. The CDR3 protein is CASSNSGRGTGELFF. CDR3 sequence (DNA): TGTGCCAGTAGCAATAGCGGGAGAGGCACCGGGGAGCTGTTTTTT.

This clonotype was seen more than once but under ten times. Relative to the germline gene, one junction end is altered; a read error may explain this. The chain carries TRBV6-1 and TRBJ2-3, with 10 bases identical to TRBD2. CDR3 length equals 15 residues. CDR1 and CDR2 from the germline V gene are MNHNS and SASEGT. The CDR3 loop reads CASSQAGGTTDTQYF. The CDR3 DNA follows: TGTGCCAGCAGTCAAGCGGGGGGGACCACAGATACGCAGTATTTT.

This clonotype was recorded a few times. The chain is built from TRBV20-1 and TRBJ2-5; TRBD2 aligns across 7 bases. Germline V gene lookup returns CDR1 DFQATT and CDR2 SNEGSKA (reference sequence). The CDR3 extends over 12 amino acids. Trimming removed 3 bases from V and 5 bases from J; junction bases left unmatched: 3. CDR3 protein: CSASGEGETQYF. DNA for the CDR3: TGCAGTGCTAGCGGGGAGGGCGAGACCCAGTACTTC.

CDR3 residues: CSAEGLADDTDTQYF. The CDR3 DNA reads as TGCAGTGCAGAGGGACTAGCCGACGACACAGATACGCAGTATTTT. This sequence joins TRBV20-1 and TRBJ2-3, with TRBD2 identical over 9 bases. V shed 6 bases, J shed 2 bases, and the junction held 9 bases outside the gene matches. This CDR3 comprises 15 residues. CDR1 is DFQATT, CDR2 SNEGSKA, per germline (reference sequence).

This clonotype was detected a few times. The genes are TRBV10-3 and TRBJ2-5, with 10 positions matching TRBD1. Germline CDR1 is ENHRY and CDR2 is SYGVKD. Trimming at V came to 10 bases and at J to 2 bases, leaving 13 bases not matched to a gene. CDR3 length equals 16 residues. CDR3 bases: TGTGCCACCGGGGCAACGGGGACAGGGGAACAAGAGACCCAGTACTTC. Protein product: CATGATGTGEQETQYF.